This T cell receptor (beta chain) was sequenced for a study of shared clonotypes between healthy human individuals. This clone has a single count. Its target is unknown. TCRdb's copy holds only in-frame clones and misses some; the assay was immunoSEQ multiplex PCR. The sample holds about 590,000 clones, 95% seen once. CD8 cells regarded as naive lacked CD45RO, were positively chosen for CCR7, and omitted terminally differentiated effector memory CD45RA+ cells. Donors, without exception, were Caucasian adults residing in Nashville, Tennessee. Study-wide results and caveats: Tissues were not sampled, only blood, and their repertoires likely differ. Across subsets, estimated richness was generally greater for naive than for memory populations.

This CDR3 contains 16 residues. CDR1 is SQVTM and CDR2 is ANQGSEA in the germline V gene. The ends lost 3 bases at V and 1 base at J; junction bases unmatched: 9. The rearrangement uses TRBV29-1 and TRBJ2-5; 9 bases are shared with TRBD2. This TCR was recovered from a young woman in good health. The sequenced sample was naive CD8+ T cells sorted from blood. CDR3 residues: CSVEASGDLLQETQYF. The CDR3 DNA sequence: TGCAGCGTTGAGGCTAGCGGGGACCTCCTCCAAGAGACCCAGTACTTC.